The 24 T cell receptor beta chains below were found in one sample sequenced in a study of OX40 agonist ivuxolimab in advanced cancers. The repertoire was sequenced with immunoSEQ multiplex PCR; TCRdb's copy has only in-frame clones and lacks some. Altogether roughly 74,000 clones are present, 90% to 95% being singletons, with the ten largest covering 20%. The starting material was CD4+ or CD8+ T cells sorted from blood, obtained in a trial of the OX40 agonist ivuxolimab. These receptors all come from an adult with an advanced solid tumor such as melanoma, head and neck, liver or kidney cancer.

The chain uses TRBV11-2 and TRBJ1-3; D call uncertain. This CDR3 contains 17 residues. Germline loops: CDR1 SGHAT, CDR2 FQNNGV. The ends were cut back, 5 bases at V and 9 bases at J, with 26 bases in the middle. The CDR3, as DNA: TGTGCCAGCAGCCCAGGCTATGCGGACCCCTATTGGGGCACCATATATTTT. Its protein is CASSPGYADPYWGTIYF.

The rearrangement links TRBV7-8 to TRBJ1-1; D remains ambiguous. V shed 1 base and J shed 2 bases, with 14 bases lying between them. The CDR3 contains 16 residues. Germline V lookup: CDR1 SGHVS, CDR2 FQNEAQ. The CDR3 region is CASSLDFPPLNTEAFF. DNA of the CDR3: TGTGCCAGCAGCTTAGACTTCCCCCCGTTAAACACTGAAGCTTTCTTT.

The chain is built from TRBV4-1 and TRBJ2-1, with unresolved D. The germline V gene has CDR1 MGHRA and CDR2 YSYEKL. V lost 1 base, J lost 5 bases, and 6 bases lay in between. The CDR3 covers 13 residues. CDR3 amino acids: CASSQVINNEQFF. CDR3 nucleotide sequence: TGCGCCAGCAGCCAAGTCATAAACAATGAGCAGTTCTTC.

The chain has TRBV9 and TRBJ1-2; 7 bases map to TRBD1. The junction had 11 bases not matched to a gene; V was cut back by 3 bases and J by 6 bases. The CDR3 runs 15 residues. The V gene's germline CDR1 is SGDLS and CDR2 YYNGEE. The CDR3 region has the DNA TGTGCCAGCAGCGCCCAGCTGGACAGGAGCGATGGCTACACCTTC. This translates into CASSAQLDRSDGYTF.

This clone occurred a few times. This chain joins TRBV4-3 and TRBJ2-1; TRBD2 matches at 11 bases. Germline CDR1 reads LGHNA; CDR2 reads YSLEER. Trimming took 4 bases from V and 8 from J; bases not matched to a gene: 10. The CDR3 has 16 amino acids. Here the CDR3 DNA reads TGCGCCAGCAGCCCCCGAGGTAGCGGGGGGGCTGATGAGCAGTTCTTC. Protein sequence: CASSPRGSGGADEQFF.

This chain joins TRBV19 and TRBJ2-5; D remains unclear. Germline V lookup: CDR1 LNHDA, CDR2 SQIVND (reference sequence). The CDR3 totals 15 residues. V was trimmed by 5 bases and J by 7 bases, leaving 20 bases between them. This CDR3 is CASSVTGPRFRTQYF. Written as DNA, the CDR3 is TGTGCCAGTAGTGTGACCGGGCCTAGATTTAGGACCCAGTACTTC.

V gene TRBV7-2 combines with J gene TRBJ1-5; tentative D call: TRBD1 (5 bases). The V and J ends lost 1 base and 4 bases respectively, with 8 bases between them. The CDR3 loop spans 14 amino acids. Per germline, CDR1 SGHTA and CDR2 FQGNSA. CDR3 protein: CASSLGGVNQPQHF. CDR3 DNA: TGTGCCAGCAGCTTAGGGGGGGTTAATCAGCCCCAGCATTTT.

This chain uses TRBV7-9 with TRBJ1-1; 7 bases map to TRBD1. This CDR3 contains 18 residues. CDR1 is SEHNR and CDR2 is FQNEAQ in the germline V gene (reference sequence). V dropped 5 bases and J dropped 1; count of bases not matched to a gene: 16. The CDR3 sequence: CASSPRALPGTANTEAFF. CDR3 DNA: TGTGCCAGCAGCCCCAGGGCGCTACCCGGGACAGCGAACACTGAAGCTTTCTTT. Complete variable domain (other parts from reference TRBV7-9 and TRBJ1-1): DTGVSQNPRHKITKRGQNVTFRCDPISEHNRLYWYRQTLGQGPEFLTYFQNEAQLEKSRLLSDRFSAERPKGSFSTLEIQRTEQGDSAMYLCASSPRALPGTANTEAFFGQGTRLTVV.

This chain links TRBV25-1 with TRBJ2-7; TRBD1 aligns across 10 bases. V shed 8 bases, J shed 6 bases, and the junction held 7 bases outside the gene matches. Germline-derived CDR1 and CDR2 are MGHDK and SYGVNS. The CDR3 contains 13 residues. Here the CDR3 DNA reads TGTGCCAGCTGGGGGACAGGGGTTACCGAGCAGTACTTC. Its protein is CASWGTGVTEQYF.

J is TRBJ1-1 and V is TRBV5-1; 7 bases map to TRBD1. Per germline, CDR1 SGHRS and CDR2 YFSETQ. The CDR3 consists of 16 residues. V trimming: 0 bases; J trimming: 1 base; junction bases outside the gene matches: 6. The CDR3 DNA reads as TGCGCCAGCAGCTTGGGGGAGGGGGCAAGGAACACTGAAGCTTTCTTT. This encodes CASSLGEGARNTEAFF.

The chain links TRBV27 to TRBJ2-1; 8 bases fit TRBD2. V trimming: 5 bases; J trimming: 7 bases; junction bases outside the gene matches: 4. CDR1 and CDR2 from the germline V gene are MNHEY and SMNVEV (reference sequence). CDR3 length: 13 residues. Here the CDR3 DNA reads TGTGCCAGCAGTCCGGGGACTAGAAATGAGCAGTTCTTC. Amino acids: CASSPGTRNEQFF.

The chain's CDR3 is CATLAGAYNEQFF. The CDR3 DNA is TGTGCCACCCTCGCGGGAGCCTACAATGAGCAGTTCTTC. The rearrangement links TRBV28 to TRBJ2-1, with TRBD2 matching over 7 bases. The CDR3 extends over 13 amino acids. V lost 10 bases to trimming and J lost 2 bases; unmatched junction nucleotides: 5. Germline-derived CDR1 and CDR2 are MDHEN and SYDVKM.

V gene TRBV27 combines with J gene TRBJ1-1; D gene unclear. The CDR3 length is 15 residues. Germline-derived CDR1 and CDR2 are MNHEY and SMNVEV (reference sequence). V lost 0 bases and J 4 bases, leaving 12 bases between the germline ends. The CDR3 loop is CASSLSTGYSTEAFF. CDR3 nucleotide sequence: TGTGCCAGCAGTTTATCGACGGGTTATTCCACTGAAGCTTTCTTT.

This chain connects TRBV19 to TRBJ2-7, with unresolved D. Germline V CDR1 and CDR2: LNHDA, SQIVND (reference sequence). The CDR3 consists of 16 residues. V was pared by 0 bases and J by 0 bases, with 12 bases between. The CDR3 loop is CASSIEGLMGSYEQYF. The DNA for the CDR3 is TGTGCCAGTAGTATAGAGGGCCTTATGGGCTCCTACGAGCAGTACTTC.

The gene calls are TRBV29-1 and TRBJ2-3; D ambiguous. CDR3 length equals 16 residues. The germline V and J ends were trimmed by 6 bases and 1 base, with 20 bases remaining between them. Germline values: CDR1 SQVTM, CDR2 ANQGSEA. CDR3 in amino acids: CSVAGLSGVGTDTQYF. For the CDR3, the DNA is TGCAGCGTCGCTGGTCTGTCGGGTGTTGGCACAGATACGCAGTATTTT.

The V call is TRBV28, the J call TRBJ1-6; D ambiguous. Germline CDR1 MDHEN, CDR2 SYDVKM. CDR3 length equals 15 residues. Trimming cost V 5 bases and J 8 bases, with 16 bases left between them. In DNA, the CDR3 is TGTGCCAGCAGTCCGGGATCTACGACGGATTCACCCCTCCACTTT. Amino acids: CASSPGSTTDSPLHF.

The chain is built from TRBV11-2 and TRBJ1-1; 7 nucleotides align to TRBD1. The junction had 4 bases not matched to a gene; V was cut back by 5 bases and J by 1 base. This CDR3 is 14 amino acids long. Germline-derived CDR1 and CDR2 are SGHAT and FQNNGV. The CDR3 bases are TGTGCCAGCAGCCCCCACAGGGGGAACACTGAAGCTTTCTTT. Translated, it gives CASSPHRGNTEAFF.

The gene calls are TRBV5-4 and TRBJ2-1, with 10 bases aligning to TRBD2. CDR3 length: 15 residues. Per germline, CDR1 SGHNT and CDR2 YYREEE (reference sequence). Trimming at V came to 6 bases and at J to 8 bases, leaving 11 bases not matched to a gene. The CDR3 DNA is TGTGCCAGCACCCCGGCTAGCGGGAGTTTGGATGAGCAGTTCTTC. This translates into CASTPASGSLDEQFF.

The chain uses TRBV28 and TRBJ1-1; possibly TRBD1 for D (5 bases). Germline lookup yields CDR1 MDHEN and CDR2 SYDVKM. This CDR3 has 11 residues. Trimming stripped 8 bases from V and 10 bases from J, with 14 bases between. The CDR3 sequence is CASLYGGPAFF. As DNA, the CDR3 is TGTGCCAGCCTTTACGGGGGACCAGCTTTCTTT.

This clone was detected only once. This chain links TRBV6-6 with TRBJ2-7, with TRBD2 identical over 7 bases. CDR1 and CDR2 from the germline V gene are MNHNY and SVGAGI (reference sequence). The CDR3 is 14 residues long. Unmatched junction bases numbered 4, after V lost 0 bases and J lost 5 bases. The CDR3 DNA reads as TGTGCCAGCAGTTACTCGAGGCTAGCGGACGAGCAGTACTTC. Residues: CASSYSRLADEQYF.

J is TRBJ1-6 and V is TRBV27, with D perhaps TRBD1 (6 bases). There are 15 residues in the CDR3. The ends were cut back, 4 bases at V and 3 bases at J, with 10 bases in the middle. Germline-derived CDR1 and CDR2 are MNHEY and SMNVEV (reference sequence). The CDR3 DNA follows: TGTGCCAGCAGTTGGGACACAAGCTATAATTCACCCCTCCACTTT. Translated: CASSWDTSYNSPLHF.

The gene calls are TRBV4-3 and TRBJ2-7, with 7 bases aligning to TRBD1. The CDR3 covers 14 residues. The V and J ends lost 2 bases and 3 bases, in that order; junction bases with no gene match: 4. The germline V gene encodes CDR1 LGHNA and CDR2 YSLEER. CDR3: CASSQRDSYYEQYF. The CDR3 nucleotides are TGCGCCAGCAGCCAAAGGGACAGCTACTACGAGCAGTACTTC.

The chain joins TRBV4-1 to TRBJ2-4, with D maybe TRBD2 (5 bases). This CDR3 has 16 amino acids. Germline V CDR1 and CDR2: MGHRA, YSYEKL. V was trimmed by 1 base and J by 1 base, leaving 11 bases between them. In DNA form, the CDR3 reads TGCGCCAGCAGCCAAGTGGGAGCTCGGGCCAAAAACATTCAGTACTTC. This encodes CASSQVGARAKNIQYF.

The V and J genes are TRBV4-3 and TRBJ2-3; D is unclear. CDR1 LGHNA and CDR2 YSLEER come from the germline V gene. Trimming stripped 0 bases from V and 3 bases from J, with 4 bases between. The CDR3 has 13 amino acids. For the CDR3, the DNA is TGCGCCAGCAGCCAAGAGGCTACAGATACGCAGTATTTT. It encodes CASSQEATDTQYF.